This T cell receptor beta chain was found in a study of kidney transplant recipient with SARS-CoV-2 infection. TCRdb reprocessed the reads with MiXCR, giving one entry per CDR3 protein. The table has 200,000 to 300,000 distinct CDR3 sequences, around 26% seen once. This clonotype was found a few times. V was pared by 2 bases and J by 4 bases, with 6 bases of the junction left unmatched. The CDR3 runs to 17 residues. Germline values: CDR1 MNHEY, CDR2 SVGEGT. The sequencing here drew on a blood sample, taken at baseline and between days 110 and 120 from a kidney transplant recipient. This TCR came from a male patient between 25 and 39 years old who had COVID-19 and was a kidney transplant recipient. Some T cells may be graft donor cells. V gene TRBV6-2 or TRBV6-3 combines with J gene TRBJ2-3; 13 nucleotides agree with TRBD2. CDR3 in amino acids: CASSYTSGRAGADTQYF. CDR3 sequence (DNA): TGTGCCAGCAGTTACACTAGCGGGAGGGCCGGGGCAGATACGCAGTATTTT.